This paragraph covers one TCR beta chain sequence. Its antigen target is currently unknown. One base away there is no much larger clone; base qualities are not given. The data stem from a study of blood T cell repertoires in COVID-19 (dated by TCRdb to about 2020). As for the study more broadly: Samples from collaborators originated in the United States, Italy and Spain and spanned both the acute and convalescent phases of COVID-19. Where available, HLA class I and class II types were taken from metadata supplied by the sample provider and were not determined by assay-based typing. Samples were obtained from the ongoing ImmuneRACE study (first 160 participants) and from about 1,300 subjects provided by 6 global collaborators. Sample metadata almost always included a de-identified subject ID, COVID-19 status, age in years and sex. Deeply sampled blood TCRbeta repertoires from subjects exposed to, actively infected with, or recovered from COVID-19 were included in the dataset. A freely available public database, intended as a resource for researchers studying the immune response to SARS-CoV-2, is where the repertoires were released. The prospective study material was composed of cDNA or gDNA derived from T cells, B-cell-depleted T cells, or PBMCs. Broad study findings and their caveats: The amount of clinical and demographic metadata varied by source and participant and was provided uncurated.

The collaborating institutions used their own protocols to collect whole blood in K2EDTA tubes. Collaborator samples were shipped for TCRbeta analysis as frozen whole blood, isolated PBMCs, or DNA extracted from either sample type. CDR1 and CDR2 are read off the germline V gene (reference sequence) as MNHNY and SVGAGI. The CDR3 goes from the cysteine to the phenylalanine over 14 residues. Of the read, only the CDR3 DNA is kept; its 42 bases are in frame from base 1. Trimmed from V: 4 bases; trimmed from J: 5 bases; junction bases lacking a gene match: 3. TCRbeta CDR3 regions were amplified from genomic DNA by means of the immunoSEQ Assay, a bias-controlled multiplex PCR. The authors' pipeline ran thus. The number of nucleated cells in each sample was estimated from the amplification of reference gene primers within the assay. To quantify the absolute abundance of each unique TCRbeta CDR3 rearrangement, sequence reads were collapsed and filtered. For each sample, productive Simpson clonality was calculated by taking the square root of Simpson's diversity index across productive rearrangements. The clones in this table, taken by TCRdb from immuneACCESS, are in-frame only. Not every clone is retained; where verified, under half of the shortfall comes from an unresolved V gene, and the cause of the rest is unknown. The V and J calls and clone size come from that table; D and trimming were worked out from the DNA. Recorded for this sample are 54,000 or so clones; 75% to 90% of them occurred a single time. About 3% of the sample is held by the ten biggest clonotypes.

This receptor was obtained from a human donor in a cohort sampled during active COVID-19. The chain couples TRBV6-6 to TRBJ1-2; 11 of the junction bases match TRBD1. The sample consisted of peripheral blood. The CDR3 reads CASSSDRGQYGYTF. The DNA is as follows: TGTGCCAGCAGTTCGGACAGGGGGCAGTATGGCTACACCTTC.